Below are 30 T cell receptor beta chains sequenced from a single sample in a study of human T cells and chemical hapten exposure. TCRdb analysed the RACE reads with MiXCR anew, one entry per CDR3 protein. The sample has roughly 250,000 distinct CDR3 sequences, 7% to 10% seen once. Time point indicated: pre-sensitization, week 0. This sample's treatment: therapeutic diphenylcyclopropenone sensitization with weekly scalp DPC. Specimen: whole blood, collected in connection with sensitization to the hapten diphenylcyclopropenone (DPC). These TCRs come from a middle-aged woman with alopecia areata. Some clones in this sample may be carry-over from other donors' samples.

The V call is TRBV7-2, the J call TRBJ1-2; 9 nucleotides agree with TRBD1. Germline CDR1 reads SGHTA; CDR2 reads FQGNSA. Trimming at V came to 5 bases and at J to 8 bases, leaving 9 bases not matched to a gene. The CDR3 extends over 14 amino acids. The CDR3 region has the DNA TGTGCCAGCAGCCCGGGGACAGGGTTGTGGGGCTACACCTTC. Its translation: CASSPGTGLWGYTF.

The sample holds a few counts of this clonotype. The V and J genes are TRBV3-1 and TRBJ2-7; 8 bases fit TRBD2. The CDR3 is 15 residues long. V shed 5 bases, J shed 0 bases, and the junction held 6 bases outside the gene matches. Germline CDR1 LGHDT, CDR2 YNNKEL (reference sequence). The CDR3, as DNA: TGTGCCAGCAGCTCCGGGGGGGCGGACTCCTACGAGCAGTACTTC. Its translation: CASSSGGADSYEQYF.

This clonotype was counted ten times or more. CDR3 nucleotides: TGCAGTGCTCTTATGGGGACTAGCAATGAGCAGTTCTTC. This translates into CSALMGTSNEQFF. The chain has TRBV20-1 and TRBJ2-1; 8 bases map to TRBD2. The germline V gene has CDR1 DFQATT and CDR2 SNEGSKA (reference sequence). The CDR3 sequence is 13 residues long. V was pared by 5 bases and J by 6 bases, with 6 bases of the junction left unmatched.

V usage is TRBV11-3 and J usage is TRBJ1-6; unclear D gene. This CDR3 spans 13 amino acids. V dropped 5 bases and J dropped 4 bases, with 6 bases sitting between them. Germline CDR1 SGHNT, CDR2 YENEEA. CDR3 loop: CASSMSYNSPLHF. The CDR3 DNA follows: TGTGCCAGCAGCATGAGTTATAATTCACCCCTCCACTTT. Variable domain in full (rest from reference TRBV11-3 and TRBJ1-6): EAGVVQSPRYKIIEKKQPVAFWCNPISGHNTLYWYLQNLGQGPELLIRYENEEAVDDSQLPKDRFSAERLKGVDSTLKIQPAELGDSAVYLCASSMSYNSPLHFGNGTRLTVT.

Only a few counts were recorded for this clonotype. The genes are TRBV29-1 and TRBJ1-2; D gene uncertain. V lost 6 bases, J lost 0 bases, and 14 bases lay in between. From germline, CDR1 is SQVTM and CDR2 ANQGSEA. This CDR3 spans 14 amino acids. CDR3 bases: TGCAGCGTCTTCTCTGACGGATCTAACTATGGCTACACCTTC. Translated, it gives CSVFSDGSNYGYTF.

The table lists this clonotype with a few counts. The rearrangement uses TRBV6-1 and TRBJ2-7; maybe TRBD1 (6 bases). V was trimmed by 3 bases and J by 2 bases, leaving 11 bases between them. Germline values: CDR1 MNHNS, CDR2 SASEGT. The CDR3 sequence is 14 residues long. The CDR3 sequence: CASSDQGPTYEQYF. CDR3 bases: TGTGCCAGCAGTGATCAGGGGCCGACCTACGAGCAGTACTTC.

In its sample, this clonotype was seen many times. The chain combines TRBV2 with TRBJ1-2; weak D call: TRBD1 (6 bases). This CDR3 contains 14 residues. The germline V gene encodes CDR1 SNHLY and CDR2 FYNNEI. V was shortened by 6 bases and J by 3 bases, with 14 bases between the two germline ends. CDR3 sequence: CASRALRGDYGYTF. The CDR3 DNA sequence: TGTGCCAGCAGAGCACTAAGGGGGGACTATGGCTACACCTTC. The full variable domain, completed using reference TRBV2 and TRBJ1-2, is EPEVTQTPSHQVTQMGQEVILRCVPISNHLYFYWYRQILGQKVEFLVSFYNNEISEKSEIFDDQFSVERPDGSNFTLKIRSTKLEDSAMYFCASRALRGDYGYTFGSGTRLTVV.

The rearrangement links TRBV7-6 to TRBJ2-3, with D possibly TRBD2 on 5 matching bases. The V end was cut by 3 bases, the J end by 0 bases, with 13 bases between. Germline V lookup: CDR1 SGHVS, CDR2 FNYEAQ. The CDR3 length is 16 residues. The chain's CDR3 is CASSLNGGSSTDTQYF. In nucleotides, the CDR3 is TGTGCCAGCAGCTTGAACGGAGGATCTAGCACAGATACGCAGTATTTT.

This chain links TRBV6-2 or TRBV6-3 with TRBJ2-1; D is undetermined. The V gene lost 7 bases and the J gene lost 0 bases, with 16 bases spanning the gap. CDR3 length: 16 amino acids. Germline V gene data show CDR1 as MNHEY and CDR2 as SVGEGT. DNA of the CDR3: TGTGCCAGCAATTTTGGGCGGCTTAGCTCCTACAATGAGCAGTTCTTC. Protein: CASNFGRLSSYNEQFF.

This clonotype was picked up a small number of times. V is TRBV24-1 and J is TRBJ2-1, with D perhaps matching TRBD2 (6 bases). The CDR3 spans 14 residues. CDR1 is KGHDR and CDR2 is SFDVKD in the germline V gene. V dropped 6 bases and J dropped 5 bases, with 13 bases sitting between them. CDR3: CATSKYGRDNEQFF. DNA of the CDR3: TGTGCCACCAGTAAATACGGGAGAGACAATGAGCAGTTCTTC.

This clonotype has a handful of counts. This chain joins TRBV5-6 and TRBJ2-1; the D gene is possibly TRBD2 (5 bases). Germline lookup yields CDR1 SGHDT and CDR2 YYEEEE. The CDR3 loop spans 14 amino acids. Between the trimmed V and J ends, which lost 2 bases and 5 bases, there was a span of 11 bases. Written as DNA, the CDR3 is TGTGCCAGCAGCTTCCCTAGCCGGAACAATGAGCAGTTCTTC. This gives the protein CASSFPSRNNEQFF.

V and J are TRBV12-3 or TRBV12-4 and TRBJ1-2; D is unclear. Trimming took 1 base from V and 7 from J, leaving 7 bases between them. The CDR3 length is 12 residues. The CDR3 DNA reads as TGTGCCAGCAGTTTAGGAGGCATTGGCTACACCTTC. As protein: CASSLGGIGYTF.

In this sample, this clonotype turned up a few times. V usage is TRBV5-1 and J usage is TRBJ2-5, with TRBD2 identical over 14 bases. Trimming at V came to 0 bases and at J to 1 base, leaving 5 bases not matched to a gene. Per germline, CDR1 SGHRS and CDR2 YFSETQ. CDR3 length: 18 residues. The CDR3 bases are TGCGCCAGCAGCTTGGCCCCTGGACTAGCGGGGGGCCAAGAGACCCAGTACTTC. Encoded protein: CASSLAPGLAGGQETQYF.

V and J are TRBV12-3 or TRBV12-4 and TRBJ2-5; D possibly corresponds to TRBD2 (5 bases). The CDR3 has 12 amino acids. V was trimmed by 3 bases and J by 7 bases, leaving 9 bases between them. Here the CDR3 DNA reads TGTGCCAGCAGTTTCTTGGCGGGGACCCAGTACTTC. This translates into CASSFLAGTQYF.

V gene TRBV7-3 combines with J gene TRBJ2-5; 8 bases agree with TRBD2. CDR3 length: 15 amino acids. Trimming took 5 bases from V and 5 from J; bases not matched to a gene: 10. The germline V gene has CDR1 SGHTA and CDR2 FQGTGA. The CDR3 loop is CASSESGSRAETQYF. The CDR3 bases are TGTGCCAGCAGCGAAAGCGGGAGTAGAGCGGAGACCCAGTACTTC.

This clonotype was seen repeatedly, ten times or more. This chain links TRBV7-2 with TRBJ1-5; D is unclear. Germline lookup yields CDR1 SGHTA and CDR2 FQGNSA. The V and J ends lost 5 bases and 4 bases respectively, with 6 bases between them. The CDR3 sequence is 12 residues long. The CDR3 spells CASSTPNQPQHF. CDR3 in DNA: TGTGCCAGCAGCACCCCTAATCAGCCCCAGCATTTT.

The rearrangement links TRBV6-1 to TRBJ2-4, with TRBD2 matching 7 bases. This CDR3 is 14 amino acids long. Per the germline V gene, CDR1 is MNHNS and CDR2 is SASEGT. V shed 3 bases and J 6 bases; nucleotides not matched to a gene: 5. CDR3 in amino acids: CASSEGGTRNIQYF. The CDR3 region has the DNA TGTGCCAGCAGTGAGGGAGGGACTCGAAACATTCAGTACTTC.

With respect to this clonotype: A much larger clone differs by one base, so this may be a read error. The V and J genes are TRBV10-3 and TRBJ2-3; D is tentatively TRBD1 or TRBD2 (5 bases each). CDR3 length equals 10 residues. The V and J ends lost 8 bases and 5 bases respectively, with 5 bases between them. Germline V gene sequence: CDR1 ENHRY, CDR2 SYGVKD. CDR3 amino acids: CAIGGDTQYF. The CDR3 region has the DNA TGTGCCATCGGGGGAGATACGCAGTATTTT.

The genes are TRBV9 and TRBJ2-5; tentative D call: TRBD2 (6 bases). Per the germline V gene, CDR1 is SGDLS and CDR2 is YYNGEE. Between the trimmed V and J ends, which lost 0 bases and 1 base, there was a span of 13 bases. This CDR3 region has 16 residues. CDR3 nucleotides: TGTGCCAGCAGCGTAGACCTGGGGGACTTCCAAGAGACCCAGTACTTC. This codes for CASSVDLGDFQETQYF.

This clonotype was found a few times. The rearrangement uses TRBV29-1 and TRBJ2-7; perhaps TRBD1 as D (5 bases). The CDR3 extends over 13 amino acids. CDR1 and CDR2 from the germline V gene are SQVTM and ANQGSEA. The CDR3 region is CRFRVTHSYEQYF. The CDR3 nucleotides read TGCAGATTCAGGGTTACCCACTCCTACGAGCAGTACTTC.

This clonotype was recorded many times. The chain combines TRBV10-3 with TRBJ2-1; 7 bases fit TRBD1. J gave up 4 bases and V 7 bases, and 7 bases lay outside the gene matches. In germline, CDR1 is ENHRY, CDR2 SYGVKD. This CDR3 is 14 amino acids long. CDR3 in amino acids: CAINSGTEYNEQFF. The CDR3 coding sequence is TGTGCCATCAATTCCGGGACAGAATACAATGAGCAGTTCTTC.

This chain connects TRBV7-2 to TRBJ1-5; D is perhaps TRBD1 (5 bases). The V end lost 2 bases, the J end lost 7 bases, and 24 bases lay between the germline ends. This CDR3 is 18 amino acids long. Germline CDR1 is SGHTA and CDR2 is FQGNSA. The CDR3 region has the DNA TGTGCCAGCAGCTTAAGTTTCGGGCTCGCCCCCCCAGGGCAGCCCCAGCATTTT. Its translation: CASSLSFGLAPPGQPQHF.

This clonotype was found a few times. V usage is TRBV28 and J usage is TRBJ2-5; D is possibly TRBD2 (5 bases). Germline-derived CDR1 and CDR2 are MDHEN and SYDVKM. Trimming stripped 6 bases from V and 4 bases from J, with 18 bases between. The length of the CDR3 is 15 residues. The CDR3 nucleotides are TGTGCCAGCAGCCGATCGGGCCGCGGAGGAGAGACCCAGTACTTC. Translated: CASSRSGRGGETQYF.

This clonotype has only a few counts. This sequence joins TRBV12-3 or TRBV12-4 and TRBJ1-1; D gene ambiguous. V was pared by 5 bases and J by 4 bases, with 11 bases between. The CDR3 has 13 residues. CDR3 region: CASSLQRGTEAFF. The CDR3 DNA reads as TGTGCCAGCAGTCTTCAACGCGGCACTGAAGCTTTCTTT.

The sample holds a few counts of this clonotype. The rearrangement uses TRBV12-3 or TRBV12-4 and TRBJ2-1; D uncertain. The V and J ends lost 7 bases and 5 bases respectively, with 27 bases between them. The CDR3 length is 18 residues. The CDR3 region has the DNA TGTGCCAGCATTCCCTCCGGGTTAGGAGAGTGGAAGGACAATGAGCAGTTCTTC. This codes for CASIPSGLGEWKDNEQFF.

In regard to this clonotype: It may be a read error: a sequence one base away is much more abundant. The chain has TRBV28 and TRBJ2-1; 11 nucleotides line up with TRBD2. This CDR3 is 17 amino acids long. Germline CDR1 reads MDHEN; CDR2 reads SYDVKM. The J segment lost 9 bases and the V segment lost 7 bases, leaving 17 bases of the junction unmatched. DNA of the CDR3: TGTGCCAGCACTTCCCGGAAATTAGCGGGAGGGCCCTCTGAGCAGTTCTTC. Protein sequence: CASTSRKLAGGPSEQFF.

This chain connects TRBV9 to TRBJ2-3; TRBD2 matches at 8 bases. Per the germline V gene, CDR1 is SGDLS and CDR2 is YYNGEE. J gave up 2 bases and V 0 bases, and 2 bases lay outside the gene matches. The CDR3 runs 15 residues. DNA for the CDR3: TGTGCCAGCAGCGTAGTGGGACTAGTCACAGATACGCAGTATTTT. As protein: CASSVVGLVTDTQYF.

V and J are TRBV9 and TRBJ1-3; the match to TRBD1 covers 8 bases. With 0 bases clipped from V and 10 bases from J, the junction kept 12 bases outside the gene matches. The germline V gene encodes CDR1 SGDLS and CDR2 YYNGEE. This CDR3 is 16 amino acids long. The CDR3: CASSVGVGQGGPTIYF. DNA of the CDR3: TGTGCCAGCAGCGTAGGTGTCGGACAGGGAGGTCCGACCATATATTTT. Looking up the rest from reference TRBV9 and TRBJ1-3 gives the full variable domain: DSGVTQTPKHLITATGQRVTLRCSPRSGDLSVYWYQQSLDQGLQFLIQYYNGEERAKGNILERFSAQQFPDLHSELNLSSLELGDSALYFCASSVGVGQGGPTIYFGEGSWLTVV.

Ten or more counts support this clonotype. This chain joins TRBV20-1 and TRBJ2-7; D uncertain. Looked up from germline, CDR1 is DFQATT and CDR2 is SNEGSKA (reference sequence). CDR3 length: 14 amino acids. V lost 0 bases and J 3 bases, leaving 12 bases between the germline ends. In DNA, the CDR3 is TGCAGTGCTAGAGAGGGTAGCCTGAACTACGAGCAGTACTTC. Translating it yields CSAREGSLNYEQYF.

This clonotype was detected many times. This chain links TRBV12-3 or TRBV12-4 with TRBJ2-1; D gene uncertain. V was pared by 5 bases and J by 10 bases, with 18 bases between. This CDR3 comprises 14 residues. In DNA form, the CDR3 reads TGTGCCAGCAGTCTTACCCACGGCTCCGGGGAGCAGTTCTTC. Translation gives CASSLTHGSGEQFF.